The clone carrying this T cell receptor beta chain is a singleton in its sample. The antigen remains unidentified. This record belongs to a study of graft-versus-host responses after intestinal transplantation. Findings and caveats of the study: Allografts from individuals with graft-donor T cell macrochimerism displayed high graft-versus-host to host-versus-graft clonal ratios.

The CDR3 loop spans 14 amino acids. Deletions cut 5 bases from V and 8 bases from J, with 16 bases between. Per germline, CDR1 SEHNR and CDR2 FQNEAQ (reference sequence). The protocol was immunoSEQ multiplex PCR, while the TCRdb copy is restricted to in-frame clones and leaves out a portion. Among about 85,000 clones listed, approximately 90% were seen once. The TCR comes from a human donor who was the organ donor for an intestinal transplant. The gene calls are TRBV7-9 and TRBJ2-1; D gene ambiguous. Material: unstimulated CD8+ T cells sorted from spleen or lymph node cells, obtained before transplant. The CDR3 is CASSLYLSLDEQFF. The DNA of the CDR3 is TGTGCCAGCAGCCTATACCTTAGCCTCGATGAGCAGTTCTTC.